This entry concerns a single T cell receptor (beta chain). V lost 6 bases and J lost 8, with 14 bases in between. Germline-derived CDR1 and CDR2 are MNHEY and SVGAGI. This CDR3 comprises 13 residues. The PCR ran on 60 Vbeta and 13 Jbeta primers. Assay: immunoSEQ multiplex PCR; the TCRdb copy retains only in-frame clones and omits some. The table includes over 150,000 clones, 82% detected once. This specimen comes from a study of cytomegalovirus exposure and HLA in healthy donors. This clonotype was obtained from a boy aged 2 to 9 in good health and CMV-seronegative. The gene calls are TRBV6-5 and TRBJ1-3; a possible D gene is TRBD1 (5 bases). Sequencing was carried out using PBMCs. The CDR3 here is CASSYRPGDTIYF. The CDR3 nucleotides are TGTGCCAGCAGCTACCGACCGGGGGACACCATATATTTT.